This TCR beta chain was retrieved from a study of T cell changes during pregnancy in multiple sclerosis. This clone was recorded once. The CDR3 length is 14 residues. From germline, CDR1 is MNHEY and CDR2 SVGAGI. The V and J ends lost 7 bases and 2 bases, in that order; junction bases with no gene match: 4. Produced via immunoSEQ multiplex PCR; TCRdb's table is partial and in-frame only. There are tens of thousands of clones in the sample; roughly 89% occur only once, and 3.7% lies in the top ten. The sample here was peripheral blood, taken after pregnancy. The gene calls are TRBV6-5 and TRBJ2-3, with 9 bases identical to TRBD2. The sequence came from a female donor in good health, enrolled as a control in a pregnancy study. The CDR3, as DNA: TGTGCCAGCAACAGCGGGGGGAACACAGATACGCAGTATTTT. Translation gives CASNSGGNTDTQYF.